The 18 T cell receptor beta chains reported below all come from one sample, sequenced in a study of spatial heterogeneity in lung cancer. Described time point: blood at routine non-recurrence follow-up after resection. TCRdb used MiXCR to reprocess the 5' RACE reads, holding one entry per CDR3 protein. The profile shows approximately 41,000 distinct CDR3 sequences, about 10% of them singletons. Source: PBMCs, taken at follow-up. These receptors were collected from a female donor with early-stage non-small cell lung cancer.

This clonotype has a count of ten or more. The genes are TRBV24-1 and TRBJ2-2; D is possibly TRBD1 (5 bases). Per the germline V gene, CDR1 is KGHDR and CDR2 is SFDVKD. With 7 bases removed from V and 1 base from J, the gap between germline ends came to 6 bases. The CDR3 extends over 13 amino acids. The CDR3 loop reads CATRGQNTGELFF. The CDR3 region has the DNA TGTGCCACCAGAGGACAGAACACCGGGGAGCTGTTTTTT.

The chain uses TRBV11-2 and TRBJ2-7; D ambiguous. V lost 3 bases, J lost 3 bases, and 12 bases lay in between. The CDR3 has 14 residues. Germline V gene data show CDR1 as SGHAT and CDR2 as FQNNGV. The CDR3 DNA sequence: TGTGCCAGCAGCTTGCTAGGCACAAACTACGAGCAGTACTTC. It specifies CASSLLGTNYEQYF.

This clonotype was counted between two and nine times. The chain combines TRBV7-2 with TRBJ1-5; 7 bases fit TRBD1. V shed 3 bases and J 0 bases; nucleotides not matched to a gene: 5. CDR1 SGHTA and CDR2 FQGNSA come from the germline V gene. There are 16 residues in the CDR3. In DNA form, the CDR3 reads TGTGCCAGCAGCTTGTGGGACAGATATAGCAATCAGCCCCAGCATTTT. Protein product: CASSLWDRYSNQPQHF. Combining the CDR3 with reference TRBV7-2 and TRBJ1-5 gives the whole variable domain GAGVSQSPSNKVTEKGKDVELRCDPISGHTALYWYRQSLGQGLEFLIYFQGNSAPDKSGLPSDRFSAERTGGSVSTLTIQRTQQEDSAVYLCASSLWDRYSNQPQHFGDGTRLSIL.

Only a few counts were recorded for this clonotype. The CDR3 protein is CATRDILNSGANVLTF. The DNA for the CDR3 is TGTGCCACACGGGACATCCTCAACTCTGGGGCCAACGTCCTGACTTTC. The chain combines TRBV6-5 with TRBJ2-6; a weak D match, TRBD1 (6 bases). Trimming removed 10 bases from V and 0 bases from J, with 16 bases in between. The CDR3 sequence is 16 residues long. Germline V gene sequence: CDR1 MNHEY, CDR2 SVGAGI.

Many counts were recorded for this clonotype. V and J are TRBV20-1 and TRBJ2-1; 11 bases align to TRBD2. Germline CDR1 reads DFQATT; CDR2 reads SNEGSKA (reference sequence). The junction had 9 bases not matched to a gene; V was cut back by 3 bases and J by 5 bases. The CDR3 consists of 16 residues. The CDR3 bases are TGCAGTGCTAGTGGGTCTAGCGGGGGGAGTGACAATGAGCAGTTCTTC. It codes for CSASGSSGGSDNEQFF.

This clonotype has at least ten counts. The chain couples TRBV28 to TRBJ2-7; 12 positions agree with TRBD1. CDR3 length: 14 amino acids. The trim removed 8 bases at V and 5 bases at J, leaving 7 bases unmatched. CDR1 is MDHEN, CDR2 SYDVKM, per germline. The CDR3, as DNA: TGTGCCAGCCGGGACCGGGACAGGGGGCACGAGCAGTACTTC. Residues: CASRDRDRGHEQYF.

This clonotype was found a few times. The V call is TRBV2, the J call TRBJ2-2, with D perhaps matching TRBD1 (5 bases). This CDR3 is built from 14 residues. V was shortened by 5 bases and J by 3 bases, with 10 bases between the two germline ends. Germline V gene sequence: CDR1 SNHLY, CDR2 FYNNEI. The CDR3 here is CASSFVGDTGELFF. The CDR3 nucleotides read TGTGCCAGCAGTTTCGTAGGGGACACCGGGGAGCTGTTTTTT.

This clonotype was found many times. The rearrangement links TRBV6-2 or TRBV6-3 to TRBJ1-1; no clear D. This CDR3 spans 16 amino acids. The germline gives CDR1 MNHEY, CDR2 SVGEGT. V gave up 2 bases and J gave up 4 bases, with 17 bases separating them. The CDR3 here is CASSYMEITMSTEAFF. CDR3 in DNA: TGTGCCAGCAGTTACATGGAGATAACCATGAGCACTGAAGCTTTCTTT.

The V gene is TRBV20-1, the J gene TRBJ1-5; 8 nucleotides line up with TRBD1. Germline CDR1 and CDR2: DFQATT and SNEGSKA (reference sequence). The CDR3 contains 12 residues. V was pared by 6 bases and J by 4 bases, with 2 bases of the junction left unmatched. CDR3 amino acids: CSARTGNQPQHF. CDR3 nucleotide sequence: TGCAGTGCGCGGACAGGGAATCAGCCCCAGCATTTT.

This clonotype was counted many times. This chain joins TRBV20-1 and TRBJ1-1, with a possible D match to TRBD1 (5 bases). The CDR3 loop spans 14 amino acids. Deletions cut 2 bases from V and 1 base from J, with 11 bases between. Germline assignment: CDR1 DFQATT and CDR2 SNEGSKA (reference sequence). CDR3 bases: TGCAGTGCTAGACCGGTCGGGGGGAACACTGAAGCTTTCTTT. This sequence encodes CSARPVGGNTEAFF.

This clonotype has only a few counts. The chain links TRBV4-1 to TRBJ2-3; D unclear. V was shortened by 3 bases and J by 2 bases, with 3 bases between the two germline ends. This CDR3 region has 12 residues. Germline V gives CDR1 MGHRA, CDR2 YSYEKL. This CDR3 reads CASSQDTDTQYF. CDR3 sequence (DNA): TGCGCCAGCAGCCAGGACACAGATACGCAGTATTTT.

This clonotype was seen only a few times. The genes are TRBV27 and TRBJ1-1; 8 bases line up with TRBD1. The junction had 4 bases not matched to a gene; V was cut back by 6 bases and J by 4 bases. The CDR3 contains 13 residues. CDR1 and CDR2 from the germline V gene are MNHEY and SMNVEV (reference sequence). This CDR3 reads CASRLTGGTEAFF. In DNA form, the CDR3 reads TGTGCCAGCAGGCTCACAGGGGGCACTGAAGCTTTCTTT.

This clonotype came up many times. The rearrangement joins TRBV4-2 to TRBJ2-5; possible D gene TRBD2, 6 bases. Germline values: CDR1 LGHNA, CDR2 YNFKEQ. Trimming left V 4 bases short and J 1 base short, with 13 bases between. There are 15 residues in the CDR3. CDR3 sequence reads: CASSRRGGTQETQYF. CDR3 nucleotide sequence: TGTGCCAGCAGCCGCCGTGGGGGGACCCAAGAGACCCAGTACTTC.

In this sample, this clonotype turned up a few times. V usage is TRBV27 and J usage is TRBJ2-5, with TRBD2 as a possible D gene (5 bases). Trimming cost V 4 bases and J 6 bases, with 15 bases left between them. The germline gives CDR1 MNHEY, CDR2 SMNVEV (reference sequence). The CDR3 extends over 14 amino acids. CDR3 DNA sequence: TGTGCCAGCAGTTGGGTAGCGTCCCGCCAGACCCAGTACTTC. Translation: CASSWVASRQTQYF.

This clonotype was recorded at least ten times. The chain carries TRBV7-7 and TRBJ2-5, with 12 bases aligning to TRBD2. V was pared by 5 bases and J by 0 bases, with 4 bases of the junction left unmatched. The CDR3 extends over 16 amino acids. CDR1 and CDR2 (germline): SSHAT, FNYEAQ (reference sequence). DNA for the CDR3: TGTGCCAGCAGCCCAGGACTAGCGGGACACCAAGAGACCCAGTACTTC. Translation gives CASSPGLAGHQETQYF. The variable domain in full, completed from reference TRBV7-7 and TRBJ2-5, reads GAGVSQSPRYKVTKRGQDVTLRCDPISSHATLYWYQQALGQGPEFLTYFNYEAQPDKSGLPSDRFSAERPEGSISTLTIQRTEQRDSAMYRCASSPGLAGHQETQYFGPGTRLLVL.

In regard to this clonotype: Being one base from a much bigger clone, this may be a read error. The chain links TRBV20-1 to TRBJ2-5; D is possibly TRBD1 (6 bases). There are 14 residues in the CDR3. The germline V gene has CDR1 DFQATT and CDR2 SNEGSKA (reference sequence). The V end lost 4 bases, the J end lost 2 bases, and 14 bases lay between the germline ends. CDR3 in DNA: TGCAGTGCTACAGCTTCAGGGGTACAAGAGACCCAGTACTTC. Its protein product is CSATASGVQETQYF.

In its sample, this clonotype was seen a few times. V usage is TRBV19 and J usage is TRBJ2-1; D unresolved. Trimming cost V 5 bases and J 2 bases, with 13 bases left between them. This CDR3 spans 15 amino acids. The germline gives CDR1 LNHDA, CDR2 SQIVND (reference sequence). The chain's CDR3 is CASSPRMNTYNEQFF. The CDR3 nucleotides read TGTGCCAGTAGTCCTCGCATGAATACCTACAATGAGCAGTTCTTC.

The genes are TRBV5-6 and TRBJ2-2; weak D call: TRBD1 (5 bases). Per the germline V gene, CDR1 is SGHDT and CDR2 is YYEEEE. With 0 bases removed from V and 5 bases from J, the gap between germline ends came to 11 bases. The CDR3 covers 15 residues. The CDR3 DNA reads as TGTGCCAGCAGCTTGGATACAGGAGCAACCGGGGAGCTGTTTTTT. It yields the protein CASSLDTGATGELFF.